This is a list of T cell receptor beta chains from one sample in a study of T cell repertoires in cytomegalovirus infection. The antigens for these receptors are not known. TCRdb recomputed calls from the reads with MiXCR, one row per CDR3 protein. In the table there are 650,000 to 900,000 distinct CDR3 sequences, approximately 32% of which are singletons. Source: cultured CD8+ T cells from PBMCs, taken from culture after CMV antigen stimulation. Every receptor here comes from a human donor in good health (CMV status not recorded). Some clones in this sample may be carry-over from other donors' samples. CDR3s include the opening cysteine and the closing phenylalanine or tryptophan. D genes are given only for firm matches. For some rows the clone size is stated as once, few or many, or as a class when expanded; others skip it.

J: TRBJ2-7; V: TRBV5-1; size: NA; D: TRBD1; DNA: TGCGCCAGCAGCTTGGGGACAGGGAACCACGAGCAGTACTTC; CDR3: CASSLGTGNHEQYF
J: TRBJ1-2; V: TRBV7-2; size: many; D: TRBD1; DNA: TGTGCCAGCAGCTTAGCCGGGACAGGGGCCGTTAGTTACTTC; CDR3: CASSLAGTGAVSYF
J: TRBJ1-4; V: TRBV18; size: few; D: NA; DNA: TGTGCCAGCTCACAATCCAGCCTTAATGAAAAACTGTTTTTT; CDR3: CASSQSSLNEKLFF
J: TRBJ2-3; V: TRBV4-3; size: NA; D: TRBD1; DNA: TGCGCCAGCAGCCAAGAGCCTCACAGGGGAAGTGATACGCAGTATTTT; CDR3: CASSQEPHRGSDTQYF
J: TRBJ1-1; V: TRBV6-8; size: NA; D: NA; DNA: TGTGCCAGCTTTACGGACAGCCTGAACACTGAAGCTTTCTTT; CDR3: CASFTDSLNTEAFF
J: TRBJ2-3; V: TRBV2; size: few; D: TRBD1; DNA: TGTGCCAGCAGTGCGAATCGTCAGGGGGCACGGACAGATACGCAGTATTTT; CDR3: CASSANRQGARTDTQYF
J: TRBJ2-1; V: TRBV6-2/TRBV6-3; size: NA; D: NA; DNA: TGTGCCAGCAACCACAGGTCAGCGGACGAGCAGTTCTTC; CDR3: CASNHRSADEQFF
J: TRBJ1-2; V: TRBV20-1; size: few; D: NA; DNA: TGCAGTGCTAGAGAAGTTGGGGGCCGGGGCTACACCTTC; CDR3: CSAREVGGRGYTF
J: TRBJ1-4; V: TRBV12-3/TRBV12-4; size: NA; D: NA; DNA: TGTGCCAGCAGTTGGATATTACGAGGGGGGCTGGATGAAAAACTGTTTTTT; CDR3: CASSWILRGGLDEKLFF
J: TRBJ2-3; V: TRBV7-6; size: many; D: NA; DNA: TGTGCCAGCGCCATCCTAAGCACAGATACGCAGTATTTT; CDR3: CASAILSTDTQYF
J: TRBJ2-1; V: TRBV9; size: NA; D: TRBD1; DNA: TGTGCCAGCAGCGAGAGGACAGGGGTTCGGAATGAGCAGTTCTTC; CDR3: CASSERTGVRNEQFF
J: TRBJ1-3; V: TRBV12-3/TRBV12-4; size: few; D: NA; DNA: TGTGCCAGCAGTTTAAGTGAGAACACCATATATTTT; CDR3: CASSLSENTIYF
J: TRBJ1-3; V: TRBV7-8; size: many; D: NA; DNA: TGTGCCAGCAGCTTAGTTCCTCACAGGGACATATATTTT; CDR3: CASSLVPHRDIYF
J: TRBJ2-1; V: TRBV7-6; size: NA; D: NA; DNA: TGTGCCAGCTACACTCCCGGGACACCCTACAATGAGCAGTTCTTC; CDR3: CASYTPGTPYNEQFF
J: TRBJ1-2; V: TRBV5-6; size: NA; D: NA; DNA: TGTGCCAGCAGCCGAGGTTCTCCCGGCTACACCTTC; CDR3: CASSRGSPGYTF
J: TRBJ2-5; V: TRBV5-4; size: NA; D: TRBD1; DNA: TGTGCCAGCAGCTTCTCCGGGACAGGGGAGTTCCAAGAGACCCAGTACTTC; CDR3: CASSFSGTGEFQETQYF
J: TRBJ2-2; V: TRBV12-3/TRBV12-4; size: many; D: TRBD1; DNA: TGTGCCAGTCCTTCAGGGGGTCGCCCGAACACCGGGGAGCTGTTTTTT; CDR3: CASPSGGRPNTGELFF
J: TRBJ2-6; V: TRBV7-8; size: many; D: NA; DNA: TGTGCCATCTCTCCCAGGACACCCGTCTCTGGGGCCAACGTCCTGACTTTC; CDR3: CAISPRTPVSGANVLTF
J: TRBJ1-5; V: TRBV19; size: few; D: NA; DNA: TGTGCCAGTAGTATCTGGGGGGAATCGGGCAATCAGCCCCAGCATTTT; CDR3: CASSIWGESGNQPQHF